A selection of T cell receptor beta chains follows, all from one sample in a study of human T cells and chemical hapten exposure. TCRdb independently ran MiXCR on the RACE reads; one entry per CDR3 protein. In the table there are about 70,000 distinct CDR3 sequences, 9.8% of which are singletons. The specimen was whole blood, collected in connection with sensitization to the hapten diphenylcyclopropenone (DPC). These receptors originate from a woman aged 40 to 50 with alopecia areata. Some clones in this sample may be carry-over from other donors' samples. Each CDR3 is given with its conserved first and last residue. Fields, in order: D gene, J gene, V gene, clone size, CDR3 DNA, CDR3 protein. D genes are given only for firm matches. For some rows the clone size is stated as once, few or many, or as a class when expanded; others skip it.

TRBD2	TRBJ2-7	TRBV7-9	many	TGTGCCAGCAGCTTGGGACTAGCGGGGGCGTACGAGCAGTACTTC	CASSLGLAGAYEQYF
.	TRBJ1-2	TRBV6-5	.	TGTGCCAGCAGCCCCGAGGGGGTGTGGACTAACTATGGCTACACCTTC	CASSPEGVWTNYGYTF
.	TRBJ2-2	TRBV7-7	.	TGTGCTAGCAGCCTCGATGGGGGCCGTACCGGGGAGCTGTTTTTT	CASSLDGGRTGELFF
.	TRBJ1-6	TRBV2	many	TGTGCCAGCAGCGAGTGGCGGCCGGGGAATTCACCCCTCCACTTT	CASSEWRPGNSPLHF
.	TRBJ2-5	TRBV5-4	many	TGTGCCAGCAGCTTGAGTAGGCAGGGGCACCAAGAGACCCAGTACTTC	CASSLSRQGHQETQYF
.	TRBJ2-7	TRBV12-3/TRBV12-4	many	TGTGCCAGCAGTTTAGCGACGAGGAGGGGAGAGCAGTACTTC	CASSLATRRGEQYF
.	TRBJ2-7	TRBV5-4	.	TGTGCCAGCAGCCCAGTCGGGTCCGGAGAGCAGTACTTC	CASSPVGSGEQYF
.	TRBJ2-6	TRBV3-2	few	TGTGCCAGCAGCCAAGATTTTGAAGGGGTTACCTCTGGGGCCAACGTCCTGACTTTC	CASSQDFEGVTSGANVLTF
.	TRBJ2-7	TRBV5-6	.	TGTGCCAGCAGCTCTTTGGGGACGTCCTCCTACGAGCAGTACTTC	CASSSLGTSSYEQYF
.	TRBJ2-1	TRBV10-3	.	TGTGCCATCAGTGAGCCCCCAGGCAATGAGCAGTTCTTC	CAISEPPGNEQFF
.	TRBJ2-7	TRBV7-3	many	TGTGCCAGCAGCTTGGGGACCCCCTACGAGCAGTACTTC	CASSLGTPYEQYF
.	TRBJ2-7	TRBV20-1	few	TGCAGTGTCCGTTCCTACGAGCAGTACTTC	CSVRSYEQYF
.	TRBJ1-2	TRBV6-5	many	TGTGCCAGCAGTACAGGGCGTTGGGGCTACACCTTC	CASSTGRWGYTF
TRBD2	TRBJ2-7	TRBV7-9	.	TGTGCCAGCAGCTTAAGCGGGGGGAAGGACGAGCAGTACTTC	CASSLSGGKDEQYF
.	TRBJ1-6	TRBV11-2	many	TGTGCCAGCAGCTTAGAGGCAGGGCCAAATTCACCCCTCCACTTT	CASSLEAGPNSPLHF
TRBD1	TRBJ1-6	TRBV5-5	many	TGTGCCAGCAGCTTGAGGGACGGACAGGGCAATTCACCCCTCCACTTT	CASSLRDGQGNSPLHF
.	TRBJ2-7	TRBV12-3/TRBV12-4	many	TGTGCCAGCAGCCTTCAGGGGATCTCCTACGAGCAGTACTTC	CASSLQGISYEQYF
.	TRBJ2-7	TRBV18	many	TGTGCCAGCTCAACCGGGACCGGGGAGCAGTACTTC	CASSTGTGEQYF
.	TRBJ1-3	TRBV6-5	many	TGTGCCAGCACTATGAGCTGGGGAGCCGGAAACACCATATATTTT	CASTMSWGAGNTIYF
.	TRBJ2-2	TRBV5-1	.	TGCGCCAGCAGCTTGAGGCCCGGGACCGGGGAGCTGTTTTTT	CASSLRPGTGELFF
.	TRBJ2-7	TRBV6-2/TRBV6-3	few	TGTGCCAGCAGTTACGGGTCTCGGGGGCGCGTCTACGAGCAGTACTTC	CASSYGSRGRVYEQYF
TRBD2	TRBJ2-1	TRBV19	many	TGTGCCAGTAGTATAGCATCGCGGGGGGGAAGGGAGCAGTTCTTC	CASSIASRGGREQFF
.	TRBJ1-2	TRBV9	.	TGTGCCAGCAGCGTGGGAAATGGCTACACCTTC	CASSVGNGYTF
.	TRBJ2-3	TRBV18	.	TGTGCCAGCTCACCAAATAGCCAGACCTCAGATACGCAGTATTTT	CASSPNSQTSDTQYF